This record covers a single T cell receptor beta chain. The antigen remains undetermined. These data belong to a study of T cells after yellow fever vaccination. Study observations and caveats: The secondary response peaked faster, at day 5 versus 15, but was weaker. Reappearance after the booster was observed for most primary-vaccination clones (roughly 97% CD4, over 70% CD8). Any FACS-sorted repertoire could hold abundant clonotypes that contaminate it from the bulk population.

After removal of 6 bases from V and 4 bases from J, the junction contained 12 bases not matched to a gene. The CDR3 is 15 amino acids. Germline V CDR1 and CDR2: DFQATT, SNEGSKA (reference sequence). 5'RACE template switching generated TCR cDNA, adding a universal primer site and UMIs. MiXCR, run by TCRdb on the 5' RACE reads, gives a single entry per CDR3 protein. The sample records approximately 140,000 distinct CDR3 sequences, about 8% being singletons. This specimen consisted of CD4+ T cells sorted from PBMCs, obtained 5 days after the yellow fever booster vaccination. The TCR sequence derives from a man aged 30 to 45 who received the YFV17D yellow fever vaccine. This chain joins TRBV20-1 and TRBJ1-5, with TRBD1 matching 7 bases. In DNA, the CDR3 is TGCAGTGCGATACCGGGACAGATTCCTAATCAGCCCCAGCATTTT. This sequence encodes CSAIPGQIPNQPQHF.